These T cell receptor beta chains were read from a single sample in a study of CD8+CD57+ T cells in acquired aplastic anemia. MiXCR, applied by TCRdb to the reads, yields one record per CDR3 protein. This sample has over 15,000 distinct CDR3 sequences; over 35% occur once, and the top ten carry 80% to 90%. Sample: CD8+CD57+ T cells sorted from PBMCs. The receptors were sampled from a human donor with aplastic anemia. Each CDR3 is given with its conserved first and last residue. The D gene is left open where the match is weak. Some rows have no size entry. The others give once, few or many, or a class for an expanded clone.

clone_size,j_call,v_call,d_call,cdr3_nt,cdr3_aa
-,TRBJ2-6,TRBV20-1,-,TGCAGTGCTAGAGAGATGGGGGCAGATTCGCGCTCTGGGGCCAACGTCCTGACTTTC,CSAREMGADSRSGANVLTF
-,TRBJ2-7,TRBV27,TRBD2,TGTGCCAGCAGTGGGGGGGGGCTAGCGGGGGGCCCCAGCTCCTACGAGCAGTACTTC,CASSGGGLAGGPSSYEQYF
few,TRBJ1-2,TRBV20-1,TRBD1,TGCAGTGCTTCCGGGACAGGGGCCAGAGACTATGGCTACACCTTC,CSASGTGARDYGYTF
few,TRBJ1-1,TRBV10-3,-,TGTGCCATCAGGGGTCCCGCCCTGAACACTGAAGCTTTCTTT,CAIRGPALNTEAFF
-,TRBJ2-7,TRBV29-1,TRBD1,TGCAGCGCCCGGGACAGCTCCTACGAGCAGTACTTC,CSARDSSYEQYF
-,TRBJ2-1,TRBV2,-,TGTGCCAGCAGTGAAGCGGGGAGGACTCCCAATGAGCAGTTCTTC,CASSEAGRTPNEQFF
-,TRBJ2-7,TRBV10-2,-,TGTGCCAGCAGTGAAGAACCGACAAGTTCCTACGAGCAGTACTTC,CASSEEPTSSYEQYF
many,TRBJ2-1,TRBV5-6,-,TGTGCCAGCAGCCCCCCGGGTCGAATGGGGGCGGACAATGAGCAGTTCTTC,CASSPPGRMGADNEQFF
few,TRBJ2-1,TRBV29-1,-,TGCAGCGTTGAAACTAGAGTCTCGTACAATGAGCAGTTCTTC,CSVETRVSYNEQFF
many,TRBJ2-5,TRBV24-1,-,TGTGCCACCAGTGATTTGGGGTACGAGCCCCAGTACTTC,CATSDLGYEPQYF
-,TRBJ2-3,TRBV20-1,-,TGCAGTGCTCGGGGCCAAGCACGTAGCACAGATACGCAGTATTTT,CSARGQARSTDTQYF
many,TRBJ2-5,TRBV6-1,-,TGTGCCAGCAGTCCGGTTCTGAGTGGTTGGGGGGAGACCCAGTACTTC,CASSPVLSGWGETQYF
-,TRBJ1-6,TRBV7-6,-,TGTGCCAGCAGCCGGGGGGCCAGAGAAAATTCACCCCTCCACTTT,CASSRGARENSPLHF
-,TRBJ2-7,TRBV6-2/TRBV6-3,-,TGTGCCAGCAGTTACCTCATACCCAACGAGCAGTACTTC,CASSYLIPNEQYF
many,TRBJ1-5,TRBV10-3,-,TGTGCCATAGGACCGAGCAATCAGCCCCAGCATTTT,CAIGPSNQPQHF
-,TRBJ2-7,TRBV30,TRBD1,TGTGCCTGGTCACCGGGACAGGGTGACTACGAGCAGTACTTC,CAWSPGQGDYEQYF
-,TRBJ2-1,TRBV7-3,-,TGTGCCAGCAGCCATAGTGGGGGGCGGTACAATGAGCAGCTCTTC,CASSHSGGRYNEQLF
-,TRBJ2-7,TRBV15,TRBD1,TGTGCCACCAGCAGCTTACAGGGGCATCTCGAGCAGTACTTC,CATSSLQGHLEQYF
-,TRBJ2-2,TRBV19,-,TGTGCCAGTAACACAGGGGAGCTGTTTTTT,CASNTGELFF
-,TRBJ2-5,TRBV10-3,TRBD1,TGTGCCATGGGACAGGGCTTTTTGGAGACCCAGTACTTC,CAMGQGFLETQYF
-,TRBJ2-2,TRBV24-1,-,TGTGCCACCAGTGGGATAGGCAGGGTTCAAACCGGGGAGCTGTTTTTT,CATSGIGRVQTGELFF
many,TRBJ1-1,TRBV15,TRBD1,TGTGCCACCAGCAGACCATTTCCGGGACAGGGTCGCGCTGAAGCTTTCTTT,CATSRPFPGQGRAEAFF
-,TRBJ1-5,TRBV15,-,TGTGCCACCAGCCTCTTACAGGGTCCTAATCAGCCCCAGCATTTT,CATSLLQGPNQPQHF